This TCR beta chain was identified in a study of blood T cell repertoires in COVID-19. Study-wide context: Whether acute or convalescent, the COVID-19 samples came from the United States, Italy and Spain.

CDR3 length equals 15 residues. Germline loops: CDR1 SQVTM, CDR2 ANQGSEA. Trimming left V 4 bases short and J 0 bases short, with 12 bases between. Data came from immunoSEQ multiplex PCR; TCRdb stores just in-frame clones and leaves some out. The sample has about 51,000 clones, less than 95% seen once. The V and J genes are TRBV29-1 and TRBJ1-4, with a tentative D call TRBD1 (5 bases). Sequenced input: peripheral blood. This clonotype was obtained from a man aged 50 to 59 with acute or convalescent COVID-19. The CDR3 sequence is CSVVDTGATNEKLFF. In DNA form, the CDR3 reads TGCAGCGTTGTCGATACAGGAGCAACTAATGAAAAACTGTTTTTT. Full variable domain (missing parts from reference TRBV29-1 and TRBJ1-4): SAVISQKPSRDICQRGTSLTIQCQVDSQVTMMFWYRQQPGQSLTLIATANQGSEATYESGFVIDKFPISRPNLTFSTLTVSNMSPEDSSIYLCSVVDTGATNEKLFFGSGTQLSVL.